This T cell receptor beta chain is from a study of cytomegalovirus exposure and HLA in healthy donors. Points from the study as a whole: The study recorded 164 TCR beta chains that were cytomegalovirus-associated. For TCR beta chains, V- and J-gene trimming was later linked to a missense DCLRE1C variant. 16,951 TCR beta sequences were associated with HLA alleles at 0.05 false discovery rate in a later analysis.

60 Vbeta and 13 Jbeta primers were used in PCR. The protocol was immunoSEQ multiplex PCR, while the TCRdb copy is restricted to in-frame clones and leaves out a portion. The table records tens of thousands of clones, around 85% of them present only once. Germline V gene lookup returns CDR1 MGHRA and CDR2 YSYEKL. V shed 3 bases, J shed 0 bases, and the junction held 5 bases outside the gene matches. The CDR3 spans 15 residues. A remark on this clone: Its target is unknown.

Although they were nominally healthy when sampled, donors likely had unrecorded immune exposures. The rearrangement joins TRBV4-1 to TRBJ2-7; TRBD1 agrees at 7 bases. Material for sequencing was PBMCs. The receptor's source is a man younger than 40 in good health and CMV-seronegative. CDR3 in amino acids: CASSQSGTVSYEQYF. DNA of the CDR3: TGCGCCAGCAGCCAGTCCGGGACAGTCTCCTACGAGCAGTACTTC.